This entry lists 15 T cell receptor beta chains sequenced from one sample in a study of T cell repertoires in cytomegalovirus infection. TCRdb fed the reads into MiXCR, producing one record per CDR3 protein. The sample lists some 350,000 distinct CDR3 sequences; about 32% were seen once. Their antigens remain unidentified. The specimen comprised cultured PBMCs, sampled from culture after CMV antigen stimulation. These receptors originate from a human donor in good health (CMV status not recorded). Some clones in this sample may be carry-over from other donors' samples.

The genes are TRBV6-2 or TRBV6-3 and TRBJ2-7; D is unresolved. The V and J ends lost 4 bases and 3 bases respectively, with 10 bases between them. Looked up from germline, CDR1 is MNHEY and CDR2 is SVGEGT. The length of the CDR3 is 13 residues. For the CDR3, the DNA is TGTGCCAGCAGTTTCTCAGGCGGCTACGAGCAGTACGTC. This sequence encodes CASSFSGGYEQYV.

This clonotype was seen a handful of times. This chain connects TRBV28 to TRBJ2-5; TRBD1 matches 10 bases. Germline V gene lookup returns CDR1 MDHEN and CDR2 SYDVKM. The junction had 5 bases not matched to a gene; V was cut back by 8 bases and J by 5 bases. The CDR3 has 13 amino acids. DNA for the CDR3: TGTGCCAGCGCGGGACAGGGGTACGAGACCCAGTACTTC. It encodes CASAGQGYETQYF.

This clonotype turned up a few times. The V and J genes are TRBV27 and TRBJ2-2, with D perhaps matching TRBD2 (5 bases). The CDR3 sequence is 15 residues long. The germline V gene encodes CDR1 MNHEY and CDR2 SMNVEV (reference sequence). V was pared by 3 bases and J by 5 bases, with 13 bases between. The CDR3 DNA sequence: TGTGCCAGCAGTTTGGTGGCGCTAGCTACCGGGGAGCTGTTTTTT. Residues: CASSLVALATGELFF.

This clonotype was counted only a few times. The chain couples TRBV6-2 or TRBV6-3 to TRBJ1-1; possible D gene TRBD1, 5 bases. V gave up 2 bases and J gave up 4 bases, with 20 bases separating them. This CDR3 is built from 17 residues. Germline loops: CDR1 MNHEY, CDR2 SVGEGT. As DNA, the CDR3 is TGTGCCAGCAGTTACACCCCAGTGGGGGGACGCGGCACTGAAGCTTTCTTT. It encodes CASSYTPVGGRGTEAFF.

The rearrangement links TRBV6-1 to TRBJ2-1; the match to TRBD2 covers 12 bases. CDR1 is MNHNS and CDR2 is SASEGT in the germline V gene. Losses at the gene ends were 1 base for V and 4 bases for J; bases not matched to a gene: 5. The CDR3 runs 17 residues. The CDR3 region has the DNA TGTGCCAGCAGTGAAGGACTAGCGGGAGTTAGGTACAATGAGCAGTTCTTC. Amino acids: CASSEGLAGVRYNEQFF.

In its sample, this clonotype was seen a few times. The V call is TRBV11-3, the J call TRBJ1-3; tentative D call: TRBD1 (5 bases). Trimming stripped 5 bases from V and 4 bases from J, with 12 bases between. Germline V gives CDR1 SGHNT, CDR2 YENEEA. There are 14 residues in the CDR3. This CDR3 reads CASSHGGVGNTIYF. CDR3 nucleotides: TGTGCCAGCAGCCACGGGGGAGTGGGAAACACCATATATTTT.

V gene TRBV12-3 or TRBV12-4 combines with J gene TRBJ2-7; 7 positions agree with TRBD2. The CDR3 runs to 18 residues. The trim removed 4 bases at V and 0 bases at J, leaving 15 bases unmatched. CDR3 sequence: CASSSFKGLAVSSYEQYF. The CDR3 nucleotides read TGTGCCAGCAGTTCGTTTAAGGGTCTAGCGGTGAGCTCCTACGAGCAGTACTTC.

DNA of the CDR3: TGTGCCAGCAGCTTAGAACGGTCCGCTGAAGCTTTCTTT. This sequence encodes CASSLERSAEAFF. The chain carries TRBV7-2 and TRBJ1-1; D uncertain. Germline CDR1 reads SGHTA; CDR2 reads FQGNSA. Trimming left V 1 base short and J 6 bases short, with 9 bases between. CDR3 length: 13 amino acids.

This chain connects TRBV19 to TRBJ2-7; D remains ambiguous. V was shortened by 5 bases and J by 1 base, with 15 bases between the two germline ends. Germline V gives CDR1 LNHDA, CDR2 SQIVND (reference sequence). The CDR3 has 15 amino acids. Written as DNA, the CDR3 is TGTGCCAGTAGTTCCGGTCCGTCATATTCCTACGAGCAGTACTTC. It yields the protein CASSSGPSYSYEQYF.

This clonotype was counted a few times. The chain joins TRBV6-5 to TRBJ1-5; no definite D call. The germline V gene has CDR1 MNHEY and CDR2 SVGAGI. V lost 5 bases and J 5 bases, leaving 16 bases between the germline ends. CDR3 length equals 15 residues. CDR3 in DNA: TGTGCCAGCAGTCTGTTCCCCTCTTCCCATCAGCCCCAGCATTTT. Protein product: CASSLFPSSHQPQHF.

The chain couples TRBV15 to TRBJ1-3; D not certain. Germline CDR1 is LNHNV and CDR2 is YYDKDF (reference sequence). This CDR3 has 17 amino acids. The V and J ends lost 0 bases and 4 bases respectively, with 16 bases between them. The CDR3 spells CATSRDWRPTGGNTIYF. CDR3 nucleotides: TGTGCCACCAGCAGAGATTGGAGGCCCACGGGGGGAAACACCATATATTTT.

This sequence joins TRBV7-2 and TRBJ2-7; TRBD2 agrees at 8 bases. V was clipped by 2 bases and J by 5 bases; unmatched bases: 8. Germline CDR1 SGHTA, CDR2 FQGNSA. The CDR3 runs to 15 residues. CDR3 sequence: CASSLPPGGPNEQYV. CDR3 sequence (DNA): TGTGCCAGCAGCTTACCCCCGGGAGGGCCCAACGAGCAGTACGTC.

This clonotype was seen repeatedly, ten times or more. V usage is TRBV7-2 and J usage is TRBJ2-7; 11 positions match TRBD2. Germline assignment: CDR1 SGHTA and CDR2 FQGNSA. The CDR3 consists of 15 residues. Trimming cost V 5 bases and J 3 bases; bases outside gene matches: 6. Written as DNA, the CDR3 is TGTGCCAGCAGCCTGACTAGCGGGAACCTCTACGAGCAGTACGTC. Its translation: CASSLTSGNLYEQYV.

This clonotype showed up just a few times. The J gene is TRBJ2-3, the V gene TRBV6-1; the match to TRBD2 covers 10 bases. The CDR3 contains 13 residues. The V and J ends lost 6 bases and 5 bases, in that order; junction bases with no gene match: 2. Germline lookup yields CDR1 MNHNS and CDR2 SASEGT. The CDR3 here is CASRIAGGDTQYF. The CDR3 DNA sequence: TGTGCCAGCAGAATAGCGGGAGGAGATACGCAGTATTTT.

This clonotype was observed a few times. The rearrangement joins TRBV5-4 to TRBJ2-3; 7 bases fit TRBD2. Trimming at V came to 1 base and at J to 6 bases, leaving 14 bases not matched to a gene. There are 17 residues in the CDR3. Germline CDR1 is SGHNT and CDR2 is YYREEE (reference sequence). The CDR3, as DNA: TGTGCCAGCAGCTTGCCGGGAGGCTCGACTACTCGGGATACGCAGTATTTT. Protein: CASSLPGGSTTRDTQYF. Full variable domain (rest looked up from reference TRBV5-4 and TRBJ2-3): ETGVTQSPTHLIKTRGQQVTLRCSSQSGHNTVSWYQQALGQGPQFIFQYYREEENGRGNFPPRFSGLQFPNYSSELNVNALELDDSALYLCASSLPGGSTTRDTQYFGPGTRLTVL.